This TCR beta chain is drawn from a study of response to subunit inactivated influenza vaccine (dated by TCRdb to the late 2010s). Turning to the overall study: To follow how T cells responded to a trivalent subunit inactivated influenza vaccine, the researchers relied on deep quantitative profiling of the T cell receptor repertoire. What the research found in general, with its limitations: The authors proposed that each seasonal influenza vaccination may bring in only a limited number of new T cells.

V and J are truncated by 0 bases and 7 bases respectively, leaving an intervening sequence of 5 bases. Taken from cysteine to phenylalanine, the CDR3 has 11 residues. Only the CDR3 DNA stays, 33 bases, in frame from base 1. Reading the germline V gene gives CDR1 SGDLS and CDR2 YYNGEE. This clonotype occurred a few times. There is no known antigen for this receptor. No much larger clonotype is one base removed from it; base qualities were not supplied. Library creation used RT-PCR. For sequencing, an Illumina HiSeq 2500 was employed. TCRdb itself trimmed the public reads at Q25 with fastp, ran MiXCR and retained productive beta chains. Merged by CDR3 protein, the rows form single entries marked with the most common genes and DNA. The sample profile shows roughly 520,000 distinct CDR3 sequences; 25% of them were found once. The ten largest clones represent under 2.5% of the sample.

This clonotype was obtained from a man between 50 and 59 years old who received an inactivated influenza vaccine. Donor details come from another sample of the same person, matched by shared clones. In this chain, TRBV9 is recombined with TRBJ2-7; there is no confident call for the D gene. The sample consisted of CD4+ T cells sorted from PBMCs, taken 4 to 6 days after vaccination. The encoded CDR3 is CASSVVREQYF. In nucleotide form, the sequence is TGTGCCAGCAGCGTAGTAAGGGAGCAGTACTTC.